This paragraph reports one T cell receptor beta chain. Antigen: not known. This entry is derived from a study of T cell clonotyping in hematopoietic cell transplantation. Whole-study context: Cytoreduction preceded collection of pretransplant recipient samples. Points from the study as a whole: Pathologically expanded recipient clonotypes increased progressively from day 30 to day 180 as diversity fell.

Time point reported: recipient sample about 28 days before transplant, after cytoreduction. Samples: about 28 days before transplant, then days 30, 100 and 180 after. V was pared by 3 bases and J by 4 bases, with 18 bases between. CDR3 length: 16 residues. The method was immunoSEQ multiplex PCR; TCRdb's version includes in-frame clones alone and lacks a portion of them. The sample yields 75,000 to 95,000 clones, about 96% seen once. The rearrangement joins TRBV23-1 to TRBJ1-2; possibly TRBD1 for D (6 bases). TRBV23-1 is classed as an ORF, of uncertain function. The sample consisted of peripheral blood mononuclear cells, taken before stem cell transplant. The receptor's source is a woman aged 50 to 65 with acute myeloid leukemia. Some clones in this sample may be carry-over from other donors' samples. The CDR3 DNA reads TGCGCCAGCAGTCAGTCAGGGGCCAGCTCCAGCTATGGCTACACCTTC. This gives the protein CASSQSGASSSYGYTF.